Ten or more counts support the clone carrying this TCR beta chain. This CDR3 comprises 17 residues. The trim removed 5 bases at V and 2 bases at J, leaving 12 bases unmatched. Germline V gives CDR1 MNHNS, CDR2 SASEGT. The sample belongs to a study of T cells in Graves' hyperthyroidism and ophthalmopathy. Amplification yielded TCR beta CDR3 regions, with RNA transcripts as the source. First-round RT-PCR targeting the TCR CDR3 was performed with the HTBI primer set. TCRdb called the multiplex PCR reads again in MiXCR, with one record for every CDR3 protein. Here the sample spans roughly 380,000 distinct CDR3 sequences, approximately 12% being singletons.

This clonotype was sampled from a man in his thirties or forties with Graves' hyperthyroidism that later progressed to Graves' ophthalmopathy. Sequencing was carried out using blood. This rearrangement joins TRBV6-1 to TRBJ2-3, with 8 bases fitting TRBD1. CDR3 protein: CASSLTGAGGVTDTQYF. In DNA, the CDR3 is TGTGCCAGCAGTTTAACCGGGGCAGGGGGCGTCACAGATACGCAGTATTTT.